A selection of T cell receptor beta chains follows, all from one sample in a study of blood T cell repertoires in COVID-19. The assay was immunoSEQ multiplex PCR, and TCRdb's table has in-frame clones only and misses some. The sample has about 160,000 clones, around 86% seen once; the top ten hold roughly 13%. The sample was peripheral blood. These TCRs come from a man between 70 and 80 years old who had recovered from COVID-19. Both conserved end residues are part of each CDR3. A D gene is named only where the DNA matches it firmly. Size is stated for part of the rows, as once, few or many counts, or as a class when the clone is expanded.

clone size	V gene	J gene	D gene	CDR3 protein	CDR3 DNA
.	TRBV5-1	TRBJ2-7	TRBD1	CASSDPDRGDYEQYF	TGCGCCAGCAGCGACCCGGACAGGGGGGACTACGAGCAGTACTTC
.	TRBV24-1	TRBJ1-2	.	CATSDSGTRSYGYTF	TGTGCCACCAGTGATTCCGGGACTCGGAGTTATGGCTACACCTTC
.	TRBV19	TRBJ2-5	.	CASSIGGLETQYF	TGTGCCAGTAGTATCGGGGGGCTGGAGACCCAGTACTTC
.	TRBV6-2/TRBV6-3	TRBJ1-2	.	CASSYPSGYTF	TGTGCCAGCAGTTACCCTTCTGGCTACACCTTC
.	TRBV2	TRBJ2-3	.	CASSDTGTDTQYF	TGTGCCAGCAGCGATACAGGGACGGATACGCAGTATTTT
once	TRBV27	TRBJ1-4	.	CASSARLATNEKLFF	TGTGCCAGCAGTGCGCGACTTGCAACTAATGAAAAACTGTTTTTT
.	TRBV28	TRBJ2-2	.	CASSGAGELFF	TGTGCCAGCAGCGGGGCCGGGGAGCTGTTTTTT
few	TRBV5-1	TRBJ1-5	TRBD1	CASSFGTGDHQPQHF	TGCGCCAGCAGCTTCGGGACAGGGGACCATCAGCCCCAGCATTTT
.	TRBV19	TRBJ1-1	TRBD1	CASRDRGNTEAFF	TGTGCCAGCCGGGACAGAGGGAACACTGAAGCTTTCTTT
.	TRBV6-2/TRBV6-3	TRBJ1-5	TRBD1	CASSSSTGQGNQPQHF	TGTGCCAGCAGTTCATCGACAGGGCAGGGCAATCAGCCCCAGCATTTT
.	TRBV2	TRBJ2-1	TRBD2	CASFNGREGYNEQFF	TGTGCCAGCTTTAACGGGAGGGAGGGCTACAATGAGCAGTTCTTC
.	TRBV6-5	TRBJ2-7	TRBD1	CASRTPWGQTNEQYF	TGTGCCAGCAGGACCCCCTGGGGACAGACCAACGAGCAGTACTTC
.	TRBV10-1	TRBJ2-4	.	CATSTAVAKNIQYF	TGCGCCACCTCGACAGCCGTAGCCAAAAACATTCAGTACTTC
.	TRBV11-2	TRBJ2-5	.	CASSLALQETQYF	TGTGCCAGCAGCTTAGCCCTCCAAGAGACCCAGTACTTC
.	TRBV18	TRBJ2-1	TRBD2	CASSPRLAGDPYNEQFF	TGTGCCAGCTCACCAAGGCTAGCGGGGGACCCTTACAATGAGCAGTTCTTC
many	TRBV15	TRBJ2-5	TRBD1	CATSPRQGSMDQETQYF	TGTGCCACCAGCCCACGACAGGGTTCAATGGACCAAGAGACCCAGTACTTC
.	TRBV4-1	TRBJ2-7	TRBD1	CASSPTTDRLRGEQYF	TGCGCCAGCAGCCCCACTACGGACAGGCTGAGGGGCGAGCAGTACTTC
.	TRBV2	TRBJ2-1	TRBD1	CASVRDREVGEQFF	TGTGCCAGCGTCCGGGACAGGGAAGTGGGTGAGCAGTTCTTC
.	TRBV5-4	TRBJ2-7	TRBD1	CASSSRDSTYEQYF	TGTGCCAGCAGCTCCCGGGACAGCACCTACGAGCAGTACTTC
.	TRBV9	TRBJ2-1	TRBD2	CASSVWAGGLNEQFF	TGTGCCAGCAGCGTATGGGCGGGAGGGCTCAATGAGCAGTTCTTC
.	TRBV21-1	TRBJ2-1	.	CASSNPIRTSSSNEQFF	TGTGCCAGCAGCAACCCTATTCGGACTAGCTCCTCCAATGAGCAGTTCTTC
few	TRBV5-4	TRBJ2-6	.	CASSFMGARSGANVLTF	TGTGCCAGCAGCTTCATGGGGGCCCGCTCTGGGGCCAACGTCCTGACTTTC
.	TRBV10-3	TRBJ2-7	TRBD1	CATEDRELEEQCF	TGTGCCACGGAAGACAGGGAATTGGAAGAGCAGTGCTTC
.	TRBV11-2	TRBJ2-5	.	CASSPDRGSLLRRETQYF	TGTGCCAGCAGCCCCGACCGGGGATCCCTGTTAAGGAGGGAGACCCAGTACTTC
.	TRBV7-9	TRBJ2-3	.	CASSLAGADTQYF	TGTGCCAGCAGCTTAGCGGGGGCTGATACGCAGTATTTT
.	TRBV2	TRBJ1-1	.	CASSPRGFDAFF	TGTGCCAGCAGTCCAAGGGGGTTCGACGCTTTCTTT
.	TRBV11-2	TRBJ2-3	.	CASSLNPSEYSTDTQYF	TGTGCCAGCAGCTTAAATCCTAGCGAGTATAGCACAGATACGCAGTATTTT
.	TRBV19	TRBJ2-1	TRBD1	CASRLPGQGINEQFF	TGTGCCAGTCGCCTACCGGGACAGGGGATCAATGAGCAGTTCTTC
.	TRBV10-1	TRBJ2-2	.	CASSVGHGELFF	TGCGCCAGCAGTGTGGGGCACGGGGAGCTGTTTTTT
.	TRBV21-1	TRBJ1-2	.	CATPGQGAGYTF	TGTGCAACCCCGGGACAGGGGGCTGGCTACACCTTC
.	TRBV6-5	TRBJ2-5	.	CASGKQETQYF	TGTGCCAGCGGCAAGCAAGAGACCCAGTACTTC